This T cell receptor beta chain was documented in a study of control samples from healthy donors and cancer patients. Measured with immunoSEQ multiplex PCR; TCRdb has only the in-frame clones, and not every one. This table holds 90,000 or so clones, 88% found once. Looked up from germline, CDR1 is MNHNS and CDR2 is SASEGT. This CDR3 has 14 amino acids. V lost 3 bases to trimming and J lost 7 bases; unmatched junction nucleotides: 2. Source material: blood. The TCR sequence derives from a woman aged 70 to 79 in good health. The chain joins TRBV6-1 to TRBJ1-6, with TRBD1 matching over 8 bases. CDR3: CASSDRDRNSPLHF. Written as DNA, the CDR3 is TGTGCCAGCAGTGACCGGGACAGGAATTCACCCCTCCACTTT.